This T cell receptor (beta chain) emerged from a study of blood T cells in healthy people across ages. This clonotype appeared once. V was pared by 1 base and J by 0 bases, with 9 bases between. Per the germline V gene, CDR1 is SGHTA and CDR2 is FQGTGA. The CDR3 contains 15 residues. Sample-barcoded 5' priming and a J-beta primer mix drove a second PCR of roughly 7 to 11 cycles. MiXCR, applied by TCRdb to the 5' RACE reads, yields one record per CDR3 protein. This table has over 600,000 distinct CDR3 sequences, roughly 41% appearing once. Sequencing input: blood. The V gene is TRBV7-3, the J gene TRBJ1-1; D may be TRBD1 (6 bases). The sequence was collected from an elderly man in good health. CDR3 in amino acids: CASSLNRDMNTEAFF. The CDR3 nucleotides read TGTGCCAGCAGCTTAAATAGGGACATGAACACTGAAGCTTTCTTT.